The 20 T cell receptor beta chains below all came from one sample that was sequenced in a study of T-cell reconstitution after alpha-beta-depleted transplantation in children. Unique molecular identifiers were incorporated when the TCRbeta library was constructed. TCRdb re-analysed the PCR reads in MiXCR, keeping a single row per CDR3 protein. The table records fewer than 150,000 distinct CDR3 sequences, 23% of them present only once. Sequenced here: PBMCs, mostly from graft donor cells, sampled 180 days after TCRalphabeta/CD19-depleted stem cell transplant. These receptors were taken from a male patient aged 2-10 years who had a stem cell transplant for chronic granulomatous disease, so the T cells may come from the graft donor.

The CDR3 DNA follows: TGTGCCAGCAGCTTAGTTGGTTTCCGCGGGGGGCGTTCCTACAATGAGCAGTTCTTC. Protein product: CASSLVGFRGGRSYNEQFF. The chain links TRBV11-2 to TRBJ2-1; TRBD2 agrees at 8 bases. Germline assignment: CDR1 SGHAT and CDR2 FQNNGV. V lost 1 base, J lost 1 base, and 12 bases stayed unmatched. The CDR3 extends over 19 amino acids. Complete variable domain (other parts from reference TRBV11-2 and TRBJ2-1): EAGVAQSPRYKIIEKRQSVAFWCNPISGHATLYWYQQILGQGPKLLIQFQNNGVVDDSQLPKDRFSAERLKGVDSTLKIQPAKLEDSAVYLCASSLVGFRGGRSYNEQFFGPGTRLTVL.

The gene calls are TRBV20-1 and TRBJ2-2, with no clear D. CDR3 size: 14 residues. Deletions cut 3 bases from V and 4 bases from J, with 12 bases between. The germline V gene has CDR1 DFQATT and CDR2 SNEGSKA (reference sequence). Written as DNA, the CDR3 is TGCAGTGCTAGGGACGTGCTTTTCACCGGGGAGCTGTTTTTT. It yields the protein CSARDVLFTGELFF.

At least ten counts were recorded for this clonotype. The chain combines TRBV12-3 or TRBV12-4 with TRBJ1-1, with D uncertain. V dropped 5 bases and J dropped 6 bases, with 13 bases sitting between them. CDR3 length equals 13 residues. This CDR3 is CASSPTSAPEAFF. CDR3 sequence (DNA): TGTGCCAGCAGTCCTACCTCAGCTCCTGAAGCTTTCTTT.

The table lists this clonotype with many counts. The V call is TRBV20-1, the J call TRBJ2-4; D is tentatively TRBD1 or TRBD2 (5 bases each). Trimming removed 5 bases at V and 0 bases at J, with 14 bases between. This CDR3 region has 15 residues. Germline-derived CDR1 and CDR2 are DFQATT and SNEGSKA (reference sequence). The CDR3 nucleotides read TGCAGTGCTGGCCGGGACGGATTAGCCAAAAACATTCAGTACTTC. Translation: CSAGRDGLAKNIQYF.

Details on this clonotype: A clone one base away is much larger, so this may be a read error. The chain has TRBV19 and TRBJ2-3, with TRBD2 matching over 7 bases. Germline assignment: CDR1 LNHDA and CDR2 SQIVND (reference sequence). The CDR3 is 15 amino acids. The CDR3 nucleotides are TGTGCCCGTAGTATCGCTAGCGGAACCACAGATACGCAGTATTTT. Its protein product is CARSIASGTTDTQYF.

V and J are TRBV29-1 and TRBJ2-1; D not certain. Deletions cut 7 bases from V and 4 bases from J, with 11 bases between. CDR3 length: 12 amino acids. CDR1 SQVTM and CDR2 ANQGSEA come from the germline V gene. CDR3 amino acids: CSDIPQYNEQFF. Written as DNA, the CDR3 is TGCAGCGATATCCCGCAGTACAATGAGCAGTTCTTC.

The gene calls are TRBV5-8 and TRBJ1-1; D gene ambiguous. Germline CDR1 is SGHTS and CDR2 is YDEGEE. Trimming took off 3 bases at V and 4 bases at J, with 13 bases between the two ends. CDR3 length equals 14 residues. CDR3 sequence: CASSWVFGSTEAFF. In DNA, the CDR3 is TGTGCCAGCAGCTGGGTCTTTGGGAGCACTGAAGCTTTCTTT.

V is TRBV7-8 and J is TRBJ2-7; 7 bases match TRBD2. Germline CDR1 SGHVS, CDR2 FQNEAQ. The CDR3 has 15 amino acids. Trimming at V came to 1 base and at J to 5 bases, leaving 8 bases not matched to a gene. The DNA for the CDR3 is TGTGCCAGCAGCTTAGATTACGGGAGGTTCAACGAGCAGTACTTC. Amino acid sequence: CASSLDYGRFNEQYF.

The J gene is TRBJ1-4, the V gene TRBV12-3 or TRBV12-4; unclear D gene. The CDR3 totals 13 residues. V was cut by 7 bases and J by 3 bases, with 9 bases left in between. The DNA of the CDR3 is TGTGCCAGCAATCCGCCTTCTAATGAAAAACTGTTTTTT. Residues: CASNPPSNEKLFF.

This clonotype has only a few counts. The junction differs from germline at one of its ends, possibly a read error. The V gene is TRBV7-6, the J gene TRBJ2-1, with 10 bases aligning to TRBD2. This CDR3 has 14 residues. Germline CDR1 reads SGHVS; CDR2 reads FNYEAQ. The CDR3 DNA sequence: TGTGCCAGCAGCTTAGCAACTAGCGGGGCTACAGCGATCTTC. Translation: CASSLATSGATAIF.

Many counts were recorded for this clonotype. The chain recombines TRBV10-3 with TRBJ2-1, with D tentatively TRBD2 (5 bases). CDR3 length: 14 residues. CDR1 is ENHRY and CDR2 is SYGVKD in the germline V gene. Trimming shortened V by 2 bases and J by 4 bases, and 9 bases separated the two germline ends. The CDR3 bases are TGTGCCATCAGTGAGCGGGGAGCGTACAATGAGCAGTTCTTC. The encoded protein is CAISERGAYNEQFF.

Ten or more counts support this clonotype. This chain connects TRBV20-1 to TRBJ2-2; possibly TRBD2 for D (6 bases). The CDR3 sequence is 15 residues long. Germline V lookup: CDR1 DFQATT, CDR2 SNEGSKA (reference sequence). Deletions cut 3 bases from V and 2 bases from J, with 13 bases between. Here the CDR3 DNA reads TGCAGTGCTAGCCGCGCGGGGCGTAACACCGGGGAGCTGTTTTTT. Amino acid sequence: CSASRAGRNTGELFF.

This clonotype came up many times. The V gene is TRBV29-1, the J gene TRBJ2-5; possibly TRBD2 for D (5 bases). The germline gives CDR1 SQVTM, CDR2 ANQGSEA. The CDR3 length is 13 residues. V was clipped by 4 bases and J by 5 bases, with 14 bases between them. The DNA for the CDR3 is TGCAGCGTTGTTGGGCTAGCTGGCGAGACCCAGTACTTC. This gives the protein CSVVGLAGETQYF.

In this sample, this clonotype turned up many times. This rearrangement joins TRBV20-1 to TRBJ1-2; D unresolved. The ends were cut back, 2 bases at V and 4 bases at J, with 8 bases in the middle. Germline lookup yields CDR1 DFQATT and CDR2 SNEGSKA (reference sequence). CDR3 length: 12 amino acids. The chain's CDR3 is CSARLGGYGYTF. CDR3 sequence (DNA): TGCAGTGCTAGACTGGGAGGCTATGGCTACACCTTC.

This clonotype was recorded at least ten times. CDR3 residues: CASSFLAGTPETQYF. The CDR3, as DNA: TGTGCCAGCAGCTTCCTAGCGGGAACTCCGGAGACCCAGTACTTC. This chain connects TRBV7-8 to TRBJ2-5; 9 bases match TRBD2. V lost 3 bases to trimming and J lost 5 bases; unmatched junction nucleotides: 7. From germline, CDR1 is SGHVS and CDR2 FQNEAQ. The CDR3 loop spans 15 amino acids.

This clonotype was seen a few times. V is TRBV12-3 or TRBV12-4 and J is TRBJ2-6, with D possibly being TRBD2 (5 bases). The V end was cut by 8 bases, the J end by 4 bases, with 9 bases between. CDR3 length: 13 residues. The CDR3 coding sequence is TGTGCCAGCGGTCCGGGAGGGGCCAACGTCCTGACTTTC. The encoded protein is CASGPGGANVLTF.

CDR3 DNA: TGTGCCAGCTCACCACGAAGGGAGGGAGAACTGTTTTTT. This gives the protein CASSPRREGELFF. The V call is TRBV18, the J call TRBJ1-4; no reliable D call. V lost 1 base, J lost 12 bases, and 12 bases lay in between. The CDR3 totals 13 residues. Germline V gene sequence: CDR1 KGHSH, CDR2 LQKENI.

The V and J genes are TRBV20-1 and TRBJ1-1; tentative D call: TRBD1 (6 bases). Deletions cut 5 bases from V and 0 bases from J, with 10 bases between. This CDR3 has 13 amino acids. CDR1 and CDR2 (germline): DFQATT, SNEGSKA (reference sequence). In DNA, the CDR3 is TGCAGTGCTCGCGACAGGATGAACACTGAAGCTTTCTTT. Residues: CSARDRMNTEAFF.

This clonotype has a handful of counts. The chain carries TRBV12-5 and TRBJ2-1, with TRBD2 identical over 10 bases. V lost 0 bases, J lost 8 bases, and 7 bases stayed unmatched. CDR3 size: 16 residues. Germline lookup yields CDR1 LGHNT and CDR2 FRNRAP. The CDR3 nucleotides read TGTGCTAGTGGTTTGGTACTGGCTAGCGGGAGTGATGAGCAGTTCTTC. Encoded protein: CASGLVLASGSDEQFF.

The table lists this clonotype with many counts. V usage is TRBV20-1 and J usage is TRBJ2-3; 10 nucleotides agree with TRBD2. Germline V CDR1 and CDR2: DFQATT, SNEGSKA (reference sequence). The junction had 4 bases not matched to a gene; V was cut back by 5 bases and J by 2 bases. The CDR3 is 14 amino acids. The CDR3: CSASLAGITDTQYF. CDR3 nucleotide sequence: TGCAGTGCTTCACTAGCGGGAATCACAGATACGCAGTATTTT.